This T cell receptor beta chain comes out of a study of blood T cells in healthy people across ages. As for the study in general: Per two T cells, about one barcoded beta molecule was captured through template switching.

General study points: Older age went with lower TCR beta diversity per million T cells, in a roughly linear way.

A note on this clonotype: Its specificity is not known. A junction end diverges from the germline sequence, so it may reflect a read error.

The individuals who served as donors were healthy Caucasians living in Russia, aged roughly 6 to 95. The use of a sample-barcoded 5' primer and a J-beta primer mix characterized a second PCR of about 7 to 12 cycles. A 12-random-nucleotide template-switch adaptor tagged each cDNA molecule. TCRdb re-derived calls from the 5' RACE reads in MiXCR, one entry per CDR3 protein. The table shows approximately 1,700,000 distinct CDR3 sequences, with around 42% occurring only once. Sample: blood. The sequence was obtained from a human donor in good health.

The CDR3 loop is CASSPQNYEQCF. CDR3 nucleotides: TGTGCCAGCAGCCCGCAGAACTACGAGCAGTGCTTC. The V call is TRBV7-8, the J call TRBJ2-7, with unresolved D. Germline V gene sequence: CDR1 SGHVS, CDR2 FQNEAQ. The CDR3 runs to 12 residues.